The source of this TCR beta chain is a study of blood T cell repertoires in COVID-19. Assay: immunoSEQ multiplex PCR; the TCRdb copy retains only in-frame clones and omits some. This sample has 120,000 or so clones, with 80% to 85% found just once. V dropped 0 bases and J dropped 0 bases, with 12 bases sitting between them. CDR3 size: 17 residues. Germline loops: CDR1 SGHAT, CDR2 FQNNGV. Sequencing was carried out using PBMCs or T cells enriched from blood (not recorded which). This receptor was identified in a woman in her thirties who had recovered from COVID-19. This chain connects TRBV11-2 to TRBJ2-1, with a weak D call TRBD2 (6 bases). The CDR3 loop is CASSLDTSRSSYNEQFF. The CDR3 nucleotides read TGTGCCAGCAGCTTAGACACTAGCCGGAGCTCCTACAATGAGCAGTTCTTC.